A single sample gave rise to the 32 T cell receptor beta chains below, sequenced in a study of T-cell reconstitution after alpha-beta-depleted transplantation in children. The library targeted TCRbeta and was prepared with unique molecular identifiers. MiXCR was run by TCRdb on the PCR reads, yielding one entry per CDR3 protein. The sample consists of approximately 240,000 distinct CDR3 sequences, around 9.9% of them appearing once. Sequences were derived from PBMCs, sampled before TCRalphabeta/CD19-depleted stem cell transplant. The source of these receptors is a child in the first two years of life with acute myeloid leukemia, due to receive a stem cell transplant.

There are many counts of this clonotype. The chain is built from TRBV10-3 and TRBJ2-5, with a possible D match to TRBD1 (6 bases). Trimming pared 4 bases from V and 2 bases from J, leaving 11 bases between. This CDR3 is 14 amino acids long. Germline V CDR1 and CDR2: ENHRY, SYGVKD. The CDR3 DNA is TGTGCCATCAGTGGGACAGTGGAGCAAGAGACCCAGTACTTC. Its protein product is CAISGTVEQETQYF.

This clonotype has at least ten counts. This sequence joins TRBV12-3 or TRBV12-4 and TRBJ2-7; TRBD2 might be the D (6 bases). This CDR3 is 13 amino acids long. Trimming removed 4 bases at V and 2 bases at J, with 9 bases between. The CDR3: CASSSPGAYEQYF. The CDR3 DNA reads as TGTGCCAGCAGTTCCCCGGGAGCCTACGAGCAGTACTTC.

This clonotype was recorded many times. V usage is TRBV3-1 and J usage is TRBJ2-1; 11 bases fit TRBD2. The germline V gene encodes CDR1 LGHDT and CDR2 YNNKEL (reference sequence). The junction had 9 bases not matched to a gene; V was cut back by 5 bases and J by 0 bases. CDR3 length: 18 amino acids. CDR3 bases: TGTGCCAGCAGCTGGAGGGGTAGCGGGAGGGCCTCCTACAATGAGCAGTTCTTC. This sequence encodes CASSWRGSGRASYNEQFF.

This clonotype was detected many times. V usage is TRBV19 and J usage is TRBJ1-4, with no clear D. This CDR3 comprises 12 residues. Germline assignment: CDR1 LNHDA and CDR2 SQIVND (reference sequence). Trimming removed 2 bases from V and 10 bases from J, with 8 bases in between. DNA for the CDR3: TGTGCCAGTAGTATACAAGACGGAAAACTGTTTTTT. This gives the protein CASSIQDGKLFF.

Ten or more counts support this clonotype. V gene TRBV27 combines with J gene TRBJ1-3; weak D call: TRBD1 (6 bases). CDR3 size: 16 residues. Germline CDR1 and CDR2: MNHEY and SMNVEV (reference sequence). Trimming removed 5 bases from V and 3 bases from J, with 17 bases in between. The CDR3 sequence is CASSVTGPWLGNTIYF. The CDR3 bases are TGTGCCAGCAGTGTGACAGGTCCATGGCTTGGAAACACCATATATTTT.

This clonotype has at least ten counts. The chain employs TRBV20-1 and TRBJ2-7; 8 positions match TRBD2. The CDR3 has 16 residues. V gave up 5 bases and J gave up 4 bases; unmatched junction bases: 16. Germline V lookup: CDR1 DFQATT, CDR2 SNEGSKA (reference sequence). CDR3 amino acids: CSARPRGGLGSYEQYF. The CDR3 nucleotides read TGCAGTGCTCGCCCGAGGGGGGGACTAGGTTCGTACGAGCAGTACTTC.

This clonotype was seen repeatedly, ten times or more. The chain has TRBV14 and TRBJ2-1; 7 nucleotides line up with TRBD1. CDR3 length: 16 amino acids. V lost 1 base and J lost 0; bases outside the gene matches: 3. Germline values: CDR1 SGHDN, CDR2 FVKESK. In nucleotides, the CDR3 is TGTGCCAGCAGCCAAGGCCCAGGGGGCTCCTACAATGAGCAGTTCTTC. Encoded protein: CASSQGPGGSYNEQFF.

This clonotype came up many times. The J gene is TRBJ2-2, the V gene TRBV6-1; D is ambiguous. V lost 5 bases, J lost 4 bases, and 8 bases lay in between. This CDR3 contains 13 residues. Germline CDR1 is MNHNS and CDR2 is SASEGT. This CDR3 is CASSPLSTGELFF. CDR3 nucleotides: TGTGCCAGCAGTCCCCTAAGCACCGGGGAGCTGTTTTTT.

The rearrangement links TRBV12-3 or TRBV12-4 to TRBJ2-1, with 10 bases that match TRBD2. CDR3 length: 15 residues. The junction had 4 bases not matched to a gene; V was cut back by 6 bases and J by 2 bases. CDR3 sequence: CASRAGTSAYNEQFF. CDR3 in DNA: TGTGCCAGCAGGGCCGGGACTAGCGCCTACAATGAGCAGTTCTTC.

This clonotype occurred many times. The chain links TRBV10-3 to TRBJ2-3, with 10 nucleotides matching TRBD2. The CDR3 totals 16 residues. CDR1 is ENHRY and CDR2 is SYGVKD in the germline V gene. V dropped 4 bases and J dropped 3; count of bases not matched to a gene: 7. The CDR3 is CAISVQRGGTTDTQYF. The CDR3 DNA is TGTGCCATCAGTGTTCAGCGGGGGGGCACGACAGATACGCAGTATTTT.

This clonotype was seen repeatedly, ten times or more. The chain uses TRBV6-2 or TRBV6-3 and TRBJ1-2; D is possibly TRBD1 (6 bases). The ends were cut back, 7 bases at V and 4 bases at J, with 16 bases in the middle. Looked up from germline, CDR1 is MNHEY and CDR2 is SVGEGT. The CDR3 contains 14 residues. CDR3 residues: CASIATGKFYGYTF. CDR3 nucleotide sequence: TGTGCCAGCATCGCAACAGGGAAGTTCTATGGCTACACCTTC.

This clonotype occurred many times. The chain uses TRBV7-8 and TRBJ1-3; D is possibly TRBD1 (6 bases). This CDR3 contains 17 residues. V was clipped by 5 bases and J by 2 bases, with 19 bases between them. Germline CDR1 is SGHVS and CDR2 is FQNEAQ. For the CDR3, the DNA is TGTGCCAGCAGCCTCCTCCTAACCGGGACACCTGGAAACACCATATATTTT. Its protein product is CASSLLLTGTPGNTIYF. Full variable domain (remainder filled in from reference TRBV7-8 and TRBJ1-3): GAGVSQSPRYKVAKRGQDVALRCDPISGHVSLFWYQQALGQGPEFLTYFQNEAQLDKSGLPSDRFFAERPEGSVSTLKIQRTQQEDSAVYLCASSLLLTGTPGNTIYFGEGSWLTVV.

This clonotype was found many times. The chain combines TRBV7-2 with TRBJ1-4; D gene uncertain. Germline V gene data show CDR1 as SGHTA and CDR2 as FQGNSA. This CDR3 is 14 amino acids long. V lost 3 bases to trimming and J lost 0 bases, with 5 bases between them. The CDR3 DNA follows: TGTGCCAGCAGCTTTGATGCAACTAATGAAAAACTGTTTTTT. Amino acid sequence: CASSFDATNEKLFF.

This clonotype was detected many times. The gene calls are TRBV7-9 and TRBJ2-2; TRBD1 might be the D (5 bases). The CDR3 spans 16 residues. V was cut by 6 bases and J by 0 bases, with 14 bases left in between. Per germline, CDR1 SEHNR and CDR2 FQNEAQ (reference sequence). The CDR3 is CASSLPRRANTGELFF. The CDR3 coding sequence is TGTGCCAGCAGTCTCCCCCGCAGGGCGAACACCGGGGAGCTGTTTTTT.

This clonotype was detected ten times or more. This sequence joins TRBV29-1 and TRBJ1-1, with D uncertain. This CDR3 contains 13 residues. Germline assignment: CDR1 SQVTM and CDR2 ANQGSEA. V shed 3 bases and J shed 0 bases, with 8 bases lying between them. The CDR3: CSVEGAMNTEAFF. Written as DNA, the CDR3 is TGCAGCGTTGAGGGCGCAATGAACACTGAAGCTTTCTTT. Full variable domain (remainder filled in from reference TRBV29-1 and TRBJ1-1): SAVISQKPSRDICQRGTSLTIQCQVDSQVTMMFWYRQQPGQSLTLIATANQGSEATYESGFVIDKFPISRPNLTFSTLTVSNMSPEDSSIYLCSVEGAMNTEAFFGQGTRLTVV.

The table lists this clonotype with a few counts. The chain recombines TRBV3-1 with TRBJ2-1; a weak D match, TRBD2 (6 bases). CDR3 length: 17 residues. Per germline, CDR1 LGHDT and CDR2 YNNKEL (reference sequence). V was cut by 0 bases and J by 4 bases, with 16 bases left in between. The CDR3 loop reads CASSQEEGARVYNEQFF. The CDR3 nucleotides are TGTGCCAGCAGCCAAGAGGAGGGAGCTCGGGTATACAATGAGCAGTTCTTC.

This clonotype was counted a few times. The V call is TRBV19, the J call TRBJ1-5; TRBD1 is a possible D gene (5 bases). The CDR3 is 14 residues long. Trimming took off 1 base at V and 7 bases at J, with 11 bases between the two ends. CDR1 and CDR2 (germline): LNHDA, SQIVND (reference sequence). In DNA, the CDR3 is TGTGCCAGTAGTATAGTAGGGGCAGGACAGCCCCAGCATTTT. This encodes CASSIVGAGQPQHF.

This clonotype was counted at least ten times. The rearrangement uses TRBV3-1 and TRBJ1-2; TRBD1 matches 8 bases. Germline V CDR1 and CDR2: LGHDT, YNNKEL (reference sequence). Trimming removed 4 bases from V and 2 bases from J; junction bases left unmatched: 3. CDR3 length: 14 residues. CDR3 bases: TGTGCCAGCAGCCCACAGGGGGTAAACTATGGCTACACCTTC. The encoded protein is CASSPQGVNYGYTF.

This clonotype was seen many times. This rearrangement joins TRBV2 to TRBJ2-1; D possibly corresponds to TRBD2 (5 bases). V was cut by 2 bases and J by 2 bases, with 10 bases left in between. CDR3 length: 15 amino acids. CDR1 and CDR2 from the germline V gene are SNHLY and FYNNEI. CDR3 in amino acids: CASSERTFAYNEQFF. As DNA, the CDR3 is TGTGCCAGCAGTGAAAGGACTTTTGCCTACAATGAGCAGTTCTTC.

This clonotype was observed many times. J is TRBJ1-6 and V is TRBV7-2; D ambiguous. V was cut by 4 bases and J by 3 bases, with 13 bases left in between. Per germline, CDR1 SGHTA and CDR2 FQGNSA. The CDR3 covers 16 residues. The CDR3 coding sequence is TGTGCCAGCAGCTCCGGGAGCAGCCTCTATAATTCACCCCTCCACTTT. This translates into CASSSGSSLYNSPLHF. Filled out from reference TRBV7-2 and TRBJ1-6, the complete variable domain reads GAGVSQSPSNKVTEKGKDVELRCDPISGHTALYWYRQSLGQGLEFLIYFQGNSAPDKSGLPSDRFSAERTGGSVSTLTIQRTQQEDSAVYLCASSSGSSLYNSPLHFGNGTRLTVT.

This clonotype showed up many times. CDR3 DNA sequence: TGTGCCAGCAACCCTGATGGACCCTATGGCTACACCTTC. Residues: CASNPDGPYGYTF. The V gene is TRBV12-3 or TRBV12-4, the J gene TRBJ1-2; no reliable D call. The CDR3 consists of 13 residues. V was cut by 7 bases and J by 4 bases, with 13 bases left in between.

The rearrangement joins TRBV30 to TRBJ1-2, with D unresolved. The CDR3 totals 15 residues. Per germline, CDR1 GTSNPN and CDR2 SVGIG (reference sequence). Trimming cost V 3 bases and J 3 bases, with 17 bases left between them. CDR3 sequence (DNA): TGTGCCTGGAGGTCTGATAGTTTGAGGTACTATGGCTACACCTTC. This gives the protein CAWRSDSLRYYGYTF. The whole variable domain, remainder taken from reference TRBV30 and TRBJ1-2, is SQTIHQWPATLVQPVGSPLSLECTVEGTSNPNLYWYRQAAGRGLQLLFYSVGIGQISSEVPQNLSASRPQDRQFILSSKKLLLSDSGFYLCAWRSDSLRYYGYTFGSGTRLTVV.

This clonotype has ten or more counts. The chain's CDR3 is CASLQGGEQFF. CDR3 nucleotides: TGTGCCAGCCTCCAAGGGGGTGAGCAGTTCTTC. The rearrangement uses TRBV12-3 or TRBV12-4 and TRBJ2-1; maybe TRBD1 (6 bases). The CDR3 extends over 11 amino acids. V lost 8 bases to trimming and J lost 9 bases, with 11 bases between them.

This clonotype appeared many times. The rearrangement uses TRBV5-1 and TRBJ2-1; 7 positions match TRBD2. The CDR3 length is 15 residues. The germline V gene encodes CDR1 SGHRS and CDR2 YFSETQ. Germline trimming cut 1 base from V and 9 bases from J; bases unmatched to any gene: 10. The CDR3 nucleotides read TGCGCCAGCAGCTTGTCGCTGATGGGGGAGGGTGAGCAGTTCTTC. Its protein product is CASSLSLMGEGEQFF.

This clonotype appeared many times. The V gene is TRBV27, the J gene TRBJ1-2, with D hard to call. The CDR3 consists of 14 residues. The germline V and J ends were trimmed by 3 bases and 0 bases, with 8 bases remaining between them. Germline CDR1 is MNHEY and CDR2 is SMNVEV (reference sequence). CDR3 bases: TGTGCCAGCAGTTTCACATCAGCTAACTATGGCTACACCTTC. The encoded protein is CASSFTSANYGYTF.

The chain recombines TRBV10-3 with TRBJ1-4, with 10 bases fitting TRBD1. After removal of 3 bases from V and 7 bases from J, the junction contained 5 bases not matched to a gene. There are 15 residues in the CDR3. Germline-derived CDR1 and CDR2 are ENHRY and SYGVKD. CDR3 sequence (DNA): TGTGCCATCAGTGACCCCCGGGACAGGGGTGAAAAACTGTTTTTT. Its translation is CAISDPRDRGEKLFF.

This clonotype occurred many times. V gene TRBV5-1 combines with J gene TRBJ1-2, with TRBD1 matching 7 bases. This CDR3 is built from 12 residues. Germline CDR1 reads SGHRS; CDR2 reads YFSETQ. Trimming took 2 bases from V and 7 from J; bases not matched to a gene: 2. The CDR3 region is CASSFDRVGYTF. The CDR3 DNA follows: TGCGCCAGCAGCTTCGACAGGGTTGGCTACACCTTC.

For this clonotype: The junction differs from germline at one of its ends, possibly a read error. This chain joins TRBV24-1 and TRBJ2-1; TRBD2 agrees at 10 bases. Germline V gives CDR1 KGHDR, CDR2 SFDVKD. The CDR3 consists of 16 residues. The CDR3 nucleotides are TGTGCCACCAGTGATGCAAGCGGGAGGGCCCACCATGAACAGTTCTTC. Translation: CATSDASGRAHHEQFF.

Concerning this clonotype itself: This clone may be a read error of a much larger clone one base away. The chain recombines TRBV5-1 with TRBJ2-3; maybe TRBD2 (6 bases). Trimming cost V 0 bases and J 8 bases, with 10 bases left between them. CDR1 is SGHRS and CDR2 is YFSETQ in the germline V gene. This CDR3 comprises 13 residues. The CDR3 protein is CASSLAREATQYF. CDR3 DNA: TGCGCCAGCAGCTTGGCAAGGGAGGCTACGCAGTATTTT.

This clonotype was seen at least ten times. This sequence joins TRBV3-1 and TRBJ2-2, with 12 bases matching TRBD2. CDR1 and CDR2 from the germline V gene are LGHDT and YNNKEL (reference sequence). There are 18 residues in the CDR3. The V gene end was trimmed by 3 bases and the J gene end by 4 bases; junction bases not matched to a gene: 9. The CDR3 loop reads CASSQGLAGGPGTGELFF. The CDR3 DNA reads as TGTGCCAGCAGCCAGGGGCTAGCGGGGGGGCCGGGCACCGGGGAGCTGTTTTTT.

This clonotype was recorded at least ten times. The chain is built from TRBV5-1 and TRBJ2-1; no reliable D call. The germline CDR1 and CDR2 sequences are SGHRS and YFSETQ. The CDR3 spans 16 residues. V was cut by 1 base and J by 3 bases, with 14 bases left in between. In nucleotides, the CDR3 is TGCGCCAGCAGCTTGAACGGCCTAGGCGTCTACAATGAGCAGTTCTTC. Its protein product is CASSLNGLGVYNEQFF.

Remarks on this clonotype: This may come from a read error, since a much larger clone is one base off. The chain couples TRBV30 to TRBJ1-2; possibly TRBD1 for D (5 bases). Germline V lookup: CDR1 GTSNPN, CDR2 SVGIG (reference sequence). The CDR3 is 12 residues long. Trimming cost V 2 bases and J 4 bases, with 8 bases left between them. CDR3 coding DNA: TGTGCCTGGAGTCAGGGAGTCTATGGCTACACCTTC. Its protein is CAWSQGVYGYTF.